The rows below give T cell receptor beta chains drawn from one sample of a study of shared clonotypes between healthy human individuals. Profiled with immunoSEQ multiplex PCR; TCRdb holds only in-frame clones, not every one. The sample lists some 2,000,000 clones, about 95% seen once, with about 1.1% in the top ten. Sequenced input: naive CD8+ T cells sorted from blood. The receptors here all came from a man aged 18 to 30 in good health. CDR3s include the opening cysteine and the closing phenylalanine or tryptophan.

j_call cdr3_length v_call cdr3_aa
TRBJ2-1 14 TRBV10-2 CASSEDRGYNEQFF
TRBJ2-5 14 TRBV4-1 CASSQVSVLETQYF
TRBJ2-7 15 TRBV4-2 CASSLTPSNYYEQYF
TRBJ2-7 13 TRBV29-1 CSVWPATGGEQYF
TRBJ2-1 16 TRBV6-1 CASSERDDWTSMEQFF
TRBJ1-4 9 TRBV6-7 CASNEKLFF
TRBJ2-5 13 TRBV4-3 CASSNRVGETQYF
TRBJ2-2 16 TRBV11-2 CASSLLSGGYTGELFF
TRBJ1-1 19 TRBV4-1 CASSPNPPGTGGLFTEAFF
TRBJ2-7 14 TRBV5-1 CASSFYRGTYEQYF
TRBJ2-1 15 TRBV6-5 CASQADSSLYNEQFF
TRBJ2-7 17 TRBV27 CASSPGLAGGNSYEQYF
TRBJ1-4 16 TRBV30 CAWTPAYGGGREKLFF
TRBJ1-6 15 TRBV5-1 CASSDRTGGHSPLHF
TRBJ1-3 12 TRBV9 CASSGSGNTIYF
TRBJ1-1 12 TRBV4-1 CASSQGMGKAFF
TRBJ2-2 17 TRBV4-1 CASSPSGGASFTGELFF
TRBJ1-1 13 TRBV5-4 CASSLGGALEAFF
TRBJ2-7 17 TRBV4-1 CASSQAEPGQESYEQYF
TRBJ2-5 15 TRBV18 CASSHRDTRQETQYF
TRBJ1-1 13 TRBV28 CASRTQGGTEAFF
TRBJ2-1 16 TRBV4-2 CASSQGLISADNEQFF
TRBJ1-1 13 TRBV13 CASSSEGGRDAFF
TRBJ2-7 15 TRBV7-9 CASSFSSGASYEQYF
TRBJ2-7 14 TRBV28 CASSFAGGQQEQYF
TRBJ2-3 15 TRBV5-1 CASMNRGGRTDTQYF
TRBJ1-2 15 TRBV28 CASSPRGGSSYGYTF
TRBJ1-1 12 TRBV7-9 CASSLLGEPAFF